The rows below give T cell receptor beta chains drawn from one sample of a study of blood T cell repertoires in COVID-19. Libraries were prepared by immunoSEQ multiplex PCR; TCRdb keeps only in-frame clonotypes and omits some of them. The repertoire holds 190,000 or so clones, with around 87% as singletons. The sequencing input was peripheral blood. The receptor set was obtained from a man aged 40-49 years with active or convalescent COVID-19. CDR3s include the opening cysteine and the closing phenylalanine or tryptophan. D genes are given only for firm matches. Some rows mark clone size as missing; the rest say once, few, many or name a class of expanded clone.

TRBV5-1	TRBJ1-1	15	-	few	CASSSPGTGPRAAFF	TGCGCCAGCAGCTCCCCAGGTACCGGGCCCAGGGCAGCTTTCTTT
TRBV11-3	TRBJ2-2	15	-	-	CASSLRGGNTGELFF	TGTGCCAGCAGCTTAAGAGGGGGGAACACCGGGGAGCTGTTTTTT
TRBV12-3/TRBV12-4	TRBJ1-2	12	TRBD1	-	CASVGTGNGYTF	TGTGCCAGCGTTGGGACAGGGAATGGCTACACCTTC
TRBV14	TRBJ1-4	14	-	few	CASSSDRFNEKLFF	TGTGCCAGCAGTTCTGACAGGTTTAATGAAAAACTGTTTTTT
TRBV18	TRBJ1-1	14	-	-	CASSPTDTPTEAFF	TGTGCCAGCTCACCAACTGACACTCCCACTGAAGCTTTCTTT
TRBV7-3	TRBJ2-3	13	-	-	CASSPEPSDTQYF	TGTGCCAGCAGCCCCGAGCCGTCGGATACGCAGTATTTT
TRBV12-5	TRBJ1-1	15	-	-	CASGPSGFGGTEAFF	TGTGCTAGTGGTCCCTCGGGGTTCGGTGGAACTGAAGCTTTCTTT
TRBV6-1	TRBJ1-6	17	-	once	CASSEALGLTYNSPLHF	TGTGCCAGCAGTGAAGCGCTAGGATTGACCTATAATTCACCCCTCCACTTT
TRBV19	TRBJ1-6	18	TRBD1	-	CASSIRRTGSSYNSPLHF	TGTGCCAGTAGTATACGCCGGACAGGGAGCTCCTATAATTCACCCCTCCACTTT
TRBV3-1/TRBV3-2	TRBJ1-6	13	-	-	CASSQEEGSPLHF	TGTGCCAGCAGCCAAGAAGAGGGATCACCCCTCCACTTT
TRBV7-2	TRBJ1-1	15	-	-	CASSLGGGGGTEAFF	TGTGCCAGCAGCTTAGGTGGCGGGGGGGGCACTGAAGCTTTCTTT
TRBV11-2	TRBJ1-2	14	-	-	CASSLATGSYGYTF	TGTGCCAGCAGCTTAGCCACAGGGTCCTATGGCTACACCTTC
TRBV9	TRBJ1-5	13	-	-	CASSAALDQPQHF	TGTGCCAGCAGCGCCGCACTGGATCAGCCCCAGCATTTT
TRBV5-8	TRBJ1-5	17	-	-	CASSLDVGTGIGQPQHF	TGTGCCAGCAGCTTGGACGTCGGCACAGGTATAGGTCAGCCCCAGCATTTT
TRBV12-5	TRBJ1-5	15	TRBD1	once	CASGRTGFGNQPQHF	TGTGCTAGTGGCCGGACAGGGTTTGGCAATCAGCCCCAGCATTTT
TRBV3-1/TRBV3-2	TRBJ1-2	15	TRBD1	-	CASSQGGQGALGYTF	TGTGCCAGCAGCCAAGGGGGACAGGGGGCGCTGGGCTACACCTTC
TRBV9	TRBJ2-2	14	-	-	CASSVNYGTGELFF	TGTGCCAGCAGCGTAAACTATGGGACCGGGGAGCTGTTTTTT
TRBV18	TRBJ2-1	12	-	-	CASSSGYNEQFF	TGTGCCAGCTCGTCAGGGTACAATGAGCAGTTCTTC
TRBV4-2	TRBJ2-2	16	-	-	CASSQGAGANTGELFF	TGTGCCAGCAGCCAGGGGGCGGGGGCGAACACCGGGGAGCTGTTTTTT
TRBV20-1	TRBJ2-7	13	-	-	CSASSDRFGEQYF	TGCAGTGCTAGTAGCGACAGGTTCGGCGAGCAGTACTTC
TRBV25-1	TRBJ2-7	15	TRBD1	once	CASSEGQGFSYEQYF	TGTGCCAGCAGCGAGGGACAGGGATTTTCCTACGAGCAGTACTTC
TRBV7-9	TRBJ1-2	13	-	once	CASSLGAQRGYTF	TGTGCCAGCAGCTTAGGGGCGCAAAGAGGCTACACCTTC
TRBV29-1	TRBJ1-1	14	-	many	CSVGQGTRNTEAFF	TGCAGCGTTGGGCAGGGGACCAGGAACACTGAAGCTTTCTTT
TRBV6-1	TRBJ1-1	14	-	-	CASSETVRDTEAFF	TGTGCCAGCAGTGAGACAGTCAGGGACACTGAAGCTTTCTTT
TRBV28	TRBJ1-4	13	-	-	CASSTSYDEKLFF	TGTGCCAGCAGTACAAGTTATGATGAAAAACTGTTTTTT
TRBV5-4	TRBJ2-7	15	TRBD1	-	CASSLVVGQLYEQYF	TGTGCCAGCAGCTTGGTCGTGGGACAGCTCTACGAGCAGTACTTC